The 26 T cell receptor beta chains below all came from one sample that was sequenced in a study of blood T cells in healthy people across ages. For the second PCR, which ran for about 6 to 11 cycles, a sample-barcoded 5' primer and a J-beta primer mix were used. MiXCR, run by TCRdb on the 5' RACE reads, gives a single entry per CDR3 protein. The sample has about 930,000 distinct CDR3 sequences, about 28% seen once; the top ten hold 10%. These data were also reused for a study on T cells of mothers and their children.

Specimen: blood. All receptors derive from a woman in her thirties or forties in good health.

This chain uses TRBV27 with TRBJ1-2; D gene unclear. V was cut by 3 bases and J by 6 bases, with 11 bases left in between. Germline loops: CDR1 MNHEY, CDR2 SMNVEV (reference sequence). CDR3 length: 13 residues. CDR3 region: CASSFVGSDGYTF. CDR3 bases: TGTGCCAGCAGTTTCGTTGGGTCCGATGGCTACACCTTC.

V is TRBV5-1 and J is TRBJ2-2; D remains unclear. The germline V and J ends were trimmed by 1 base and 0 bases, with 10 bases remaining between them. Germline V gene sequence: CDR1 SGHRS, CDR2 YFSETQ. The CDR3 covers 16 residues. In DNA form, the CDR3 reads TGCGCCAGCAGCTTGCATGACCCCGCGAACACCGGGGAGCTGTTTTTT. Translation gives CASSLHDPANTGELFF.

The count of this clonotype is one. A much larger clonotype is one base distant, so this may be a read error. The gene calls are TRBV6-1 and TRBJ2-5; TRBD2 agrees at 10 bases. CDR3 size: 15 residues. The V segment lost 2 bases and the J segment 11 bases; nucleotides outside the gene matches: 11. Germline values: CDR1 MNHNS, CDR2 SASEGT. The CDR3, as DNA: TGTGCCAGCAGTGAAACAGCGGGGGGGCCGGATGAGCAGTACTTC. The encoded protein is CASSETAGGPDEQYF.

This chain links TRBV6-5 with TRBJ2-5; D call uncertain. V was trimmed by 4 bases and J by 1 base, leaving 7 bases between them. The CDR3 covers 13 residues. From germline, CDR1 is MNHEY and CDR2 SVGAGI. The CDR3 DNA is TGTGCCAGCAGTTCACACCTCCAAGAGACCCAGTACTTC. Translation: CASSSHLQETQYF.

The CDR3 DNA follows: TGCAGTGCTAGAGATGGGACTAGCGGGACCATCGATACGCAGTATTTT. Translated: CSARDGTSGTIDTQYF. The J gene is TRBJ2-3, the V gene TRBV20-1; the match to TRBD2 covers 13 bases. Germline loops: CDR1 DFQATT, CDR2 SNEGSKA (reference sequence). The J segment lost 6 bases and the V segment lost 0 bases, leaving 6 bases of the junction unmatched. The CDR3 runs to 16 residues.

V and J are TRBV7-8 and TRBJ1-1, with unresolved D. Germline-derived CDR1 and CDR2 are SGHVS and FQNEAQ. The CDR3 totals 15 residues. V was trimmed by 5 bases and J by 5 bases, leaving 18 bases between them. CDR3 DNA sequence: TGTGCCAGCAGCCCCTGGAGGATTTCAAGGACTGAAGCTTTCTTT. Protein: CASSPWRISRTEAFF.

This clonotype turned up a few times. CDR3 protein: CASYPTGGNEQFF. CDR3 nucleotides: TGCGCCAGCTACCCGACAGGGGGCAATGAGCAGTTCTTC. The chain couples TRBV5-1 to TRBJ2-1; 9 bases are shared with TRBD1. This CDR3 is built from 13 residues. V gave up 7 bases and J gave up 6 bases; unmatched junction bases: 5. The germline CDR1 and CDR2 sequences are SGHRS and YFSETQ. The full variable domain, in which reference TRBV5-1 and TRBJ2-1 provide the parts outside the CDR3, is KAGVTQTPRYLIKTRGQQVTLSCSPISGHRSVSWYQQTPGQGLQFLFEYFSETQRNKGNFPGRFSGRQFSNSRSEMNVSTLELGDSALYLCASYPTGGNEQFFGPGTRLTVL.

The chain links TRBV7-2 to TRBJ1-6; D is unresolved. V was shortened by 5 bases and J by 9 bases, with 11 bases between the two germline ends. The length of the CDR3 is 13 residues. CDR1 SGHTA and CDR2 FQGNSA come from the germline V gene. CDR3 protein: CASSPFRSSPLHF. CDR3 sequence (DNA): TGTGCCAGCAGCCCCTTCCGGAGTTCACCCCTCCACTTT.

This chain links TRBV6-5 with TRBJ2-3, with D perhaps TRBD1 or TRBD2 (5 bases each). V lost 0 bases, J lost 5 bases, and 6 bases lay in between. Germline CDR1 reads MNHEY; CDR2 reads SVGAGI. There are 13 residues in the CDR3. The CDR3 region has the DNA TGTGCCAGCAGTTACTCGAGGGGAGATACGCAGTATTTT. This codes for CASSYSRGDTQYF.

The chain combines TRBV20-1 with TRBJ2-7; D not certain. V was clipped by 0 bases and J by 2 bases, with 11 bases between them. This CDR3 region has 14 residues. The germline V gene encodes CDR1 DFQATT and CDR2 SNEGSKA (reference sequence). The CDR3 bases are TGCAGTGCTAGAGATTGGGCTAAGACCTACGAGCAGTACTTC. Translation: CSARDWAKTYEQYF.

At least ten counts were recorded for this clonotype. The chain has TRBV5-1 and TRBJ2-7; 13 nucleotides align to TRBD2. With 4 bases clipped from V and 3 bases from J, the junction kept 4 bases outside the gene matches. Germline lookup yields CDR1 SGHRS and CDR2 YFSETQ. CDR3 length: 15 amino acids. CDR3: CASSIGTSGDYEQYF. The CDR3 bases are TGCGCCAGCAGCATCGGGACTAGCGGGGACTACGAGCAGTACTTC.

Turning to this clonotype: Germline is not matched at one junction end, which may reflect a read error. The V gene is TRBV5-1, the J gene TRBJ2-2; D possibly corresponds to TRBD2 (7 bases). The CDR3 covers 15 residues. From germline, CDR1 is SGHRS and CDR2 YFSETQ. The CDR3 region has the DNA TGCACCAGCTGCCGGGGGGCTTCGAACACCGGGGAGCTGTTTTTT. Its protein is CTSCRGASNTGELFF.

This clonotype was observed a handful of times. This chain uses TRBV2 with TRBJ2-7; a weak D match, TRBD1 (6 bases). Trimming cost V 5 bases and J 3 bases, with 11 bases left between them. Germline V CDR1 and CDR2: SNHLY, FYNNEI. CDR3 length: 13 amino acids. The CDR3 loop is CASSPGHYYEQYF. The CDR3, as DNA: TGTGCCAGCAGTCCGGGACACTACTACGAGCAGTACTTC. The whole variable domain, filled in from reference TRBV2 and TRBJ2-7, reads EPEVTQTPSHQVTQMGQEVILRCVPISNHLYFYWYRQILGQKVEFLVSFYNNEISEKSEIFDDQFSVERPDGSNFTLKIRSTKLEDSAMYFCASSPGHYYEQYFGPGTRLTVT.

Concerning this clonotype: This sequence may be a read error, since a much larger clone differs from it by one base. The chain employs TRBV6-5 and TRBJ2-1; TRBD1 agrees at 9 bases. The CDR3 has 18 amino acids. J gave up 10 bases and V 0 bases, and 16 bases lay outside the gene matches. Looked up from germline, CDR1 is MNHEY and CDR2 is SVGAGI. CDR3 nucleotide sequence: TGTGCCAGCAGTTACTCGAGGGGACAGGGCAAAATAACCTACGAGCAGTTCTTC. Translating gives CASSYSRGQGKITYEQFF.

The chain combines TRBV7-8 with TRBJ2-3; 10 bases line up with TRBD2. From germline, CDR1 is SGHVS and CDR2 FQNEAQ. J gave up 6 bases and V 6 bases, and 9 bases lay outside the gene matches. This CDR3 contains 15 residues. The DNA for the CDR3 is TGTGCCAGCAGTGATAGGGCTAGCGGGGGTGATACGCAGTATTTT. It codes for CASSDRASGGDTQYF.

This clonotype was counted only a few times. V usage is TRBV7-9 and J usage is TRBJ2-1; no reliable D call. V was clipped by 0 bases and J by 6 bases, with 6 bases between them. This CDR3 contains 13 residues. CDR1 is SEHNR and CDR2 is FQNEAQ in the germline V gene (reference sequence). DNA of the CDR3: TGTGCCAGCAGCTTAGCACCGAGCAATGAGCAGTTCTTC. It translates to CASSLAPSNEQFF.

In this sample, this clonotype turned up a few times. This sequence joins TRBV7-2 and TRBJ1-2, with 8 nucleotides matching TRBD1. Germline V CDR1 and CDR2: SGHTA, FQGNSA. The CDR3 contains 14 residues. With 3 bases clipped from V and 7 bases from J, the junction kept 7 bases outside the gene matches. CDR3 sequence: CASSFGQGSVGYTF. The CDR3 DNA sequence: TGTGCCAGCAGCTTCGGACAGGGTAGCGTTGGCTACACCTTC.

The chain joins TRBV14 to TRBJ2-7; 9 bases match TRBD1. CDR1 and CDR2 from the germline V gene are SGHDN and FVKESK. V shed 0 bases, J shed 3 bases, and the junction held 9 bases outside the gene matches. CDR3 length equals 17 residues. In DNA form, the CDR3 reads TGTGCCAGCAGCCAAGATAAACTGGGACAGGGCAGCTACGAGCAGTACTTC. It specifies CASSQDKLGQGSYEQYF.

This CDR3 is CASSDGTGGLSTEAFF. DNA for the CDR3: TGTGCCAGTAGCGACGGGACAGGGGGCTTGAGCACTGAAGCTTTCTTT. The gene calls are TRBV19 and TRBJ1-1; 12 bases fit TRBD1. The trim removed 6 bases at V and 4 bases at J, leaving 9 bases unmatched. CDR3 length: 16 amino acids. Germline lookup yields CDR1 LNHDA and CDR2 SQIVND (reference sequence). Full variable domain (remainder filled in from reference TRBV19 and TRBJ1-1): DGGITQSPKYLFRKEGQNVTLSCEQNLNHDAMYWYRQDPGQGLRLIYYSQIVNDFQKGDIAEGYSVSREKKESFPLTVTSAQKNPTAFYLCASSDGTGGLSTEAFFGQGTRLTVV.

In this sample, this clonotype turned up a few times. The CDR3 sequence: CASSLTALTYEQYF. The CDR3 nucleotides read TGTGCCAGCAGCTTAACCGCCCTTACCTACGAGCAGTACTTC. V usage is TRBV7-9 and J usage is TRBJ2-7, with no clear D. With 2 bases removed from V and 2 bases from J, the gap between germline ends came to 10 bases. The CDR3 runs to 14 residues. Germline loops: CDR1 SEHNR, CDR2 FQNEAQ (reference sequence).

The chain joins TRBV6-5 to TRBJ2-3; 7 positions agree with TRBD1. CDR1 and CDR2 (germline): MNHEY, SVGAGI. The CDR3 is 20 residues long. V gave up 2 bases and J gave up 0 bases; unmatched junction bases: 17. CDR3 amino acids: CASSYRSQDRIVPSTDTQYF. In DNA, the CDR3 is TGTGCCAGCAGTTACCGATCCCAGGACAGGATCGTTCCGAGCACAGATACGCAGTATTTT.

This clonotype came up a few times. The V gene is TRBV7-2, the J gene TRBJ2-3; either TRBD1 or TRBD2 may fit D (5 bases each). The germline V and J ends were trimmed by 6 bases and 2 bases, with 12 bases remaining between them. The CDR3 totals 14 residues. Germline CDR1 and CDR2: SGHTA and FQGNSA. This CDR3 is CASSSAGTTDTQYF. The CDR3 DNA reads as TGTGCCAGCAGTTCCGCAGGGACCACAGATACGCAGTATTTT.

This chain connects TRBV28 to TRBJ2-3; D possibly corresponds to TRBD1 (6 bases). V gave up 8 bases and J gave up 0 bases, with 15 bases separating them. CDR1 and CDR2 (germline): MDHEN, SYDVKM. The CDR3 length is 15 residues. The CDR3 spells CASSTQGSSTDTQYF. The DNA for the CDR3 is TGTGCCAGCTCCACACAGGGAAGTAGCACAGATACGCAGTATTTT. The full variable domain, completed using reference TRBV28 and TRBJ2-3, is DVKVTQSSRYLVKRTGEKVFLECVQDMDHENMFWYRQDPGLGLRLIYFSYDVKMKEKGDIPEGYSVSREKKERFSLILESASTNQTSMYLCASSTQGSSTDTQYFGPGTRLTVL.

The rearrangement uses TRBV14 and TRBJ2-1, with D uncertain. V lost 1 base to trimming and J lost 0 bases, with 13 bases between them. Germline V gives CDR1 SGHDN, CDR2 FVKESK. CDR3 length: 17 residues. The CDR3 DNA sequence: TGTGCCAGCAGCCAAGGGGCCACGCGGAGCTCCTACAATGAGCAGTTCTTC. Protein product: CASSQGATRSSYNEQFF.

With regard to this clonotype: An end of the junction does not agree with germline; a read error may underlie this. The chain recombines TRBV4-3 with TRBJ2-3; tentatively, D is TRBD1 or TRBD2 (5 bases each). Germline loops: CDR1 LGHNA, CDR2 YSLEER. The CDR3 covers 17 residues. Written as DNA, the CDR3 is TGCGCCAGCAGCCACGCCTCCCCATCCTCTAGCACAGGTACGCAGTATTTT. This sequence encodes CASSHASPSSSTGTQYF.

In the case of this clonotype: Just one base apart from a much larger clone, this may be a read error. The rearrangement uses TRBV3-1 and TRBJ2-7; D gene unclear. CDR1 LGHDT and CDR2 YNNKEL come from the germline V gene (reference sequence). The CDR3 is 13 amino acids. For the CDR3, the DNA is TGTACCAGCAGCCCACACGAAACCTACGAGCAGTACTTC. Its translation is CTSSPHETYEQYF.